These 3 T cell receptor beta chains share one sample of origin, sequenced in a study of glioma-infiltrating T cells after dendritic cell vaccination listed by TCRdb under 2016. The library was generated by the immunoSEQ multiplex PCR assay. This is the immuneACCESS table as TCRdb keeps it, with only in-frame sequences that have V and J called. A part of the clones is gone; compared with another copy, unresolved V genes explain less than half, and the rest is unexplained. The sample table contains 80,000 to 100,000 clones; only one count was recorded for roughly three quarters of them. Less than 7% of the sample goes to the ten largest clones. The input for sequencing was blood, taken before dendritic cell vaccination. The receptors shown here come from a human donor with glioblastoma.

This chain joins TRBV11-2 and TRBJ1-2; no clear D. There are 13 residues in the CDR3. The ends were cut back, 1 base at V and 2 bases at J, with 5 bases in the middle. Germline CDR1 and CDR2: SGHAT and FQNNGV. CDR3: CASSLVVNYGYTF. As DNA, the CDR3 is TGTGCCAGCAGCTTAGTAGTAAACTATGGCTACACCTTC. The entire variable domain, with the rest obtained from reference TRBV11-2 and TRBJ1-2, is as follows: EAGVAQSPRYKIIEKRQSVAFWCNPISGHATLYWYQQILGQGPKLLIQFQNNGVVDDSQLPKDRFSAERLKGVDSTLKIQPAKLEDSAVYLCASSLVVNYGYTFGSGTRLTVV.

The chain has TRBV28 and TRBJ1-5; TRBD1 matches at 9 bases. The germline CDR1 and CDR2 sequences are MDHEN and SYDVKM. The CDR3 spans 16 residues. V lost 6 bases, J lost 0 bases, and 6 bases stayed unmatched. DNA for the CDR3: TGTGCCAGCAGCCCCGGGACAGGGCGTAGCAATCAGCCCCAGCATTTT. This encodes CASSPGTGRSNQPQHF.

This chain's CDR3 is CASRDRGGGEKLFF. The CDR3 bases are TGTGCCAGTCGTGACAGGGGGGGCGGTGAAAAACTGTTTTTT. V usage is TRBV19 and J usage is TRBJ1-4; 9 bases are a match to TRBD1. Germline CDR1 is LNHDA and CDR2 is SQIVND (reference sequence). The J segment lost 7 bases and the V segment lost 8 bases, leaving 8 bases of the junction unmatched. The CDR3 contains 14 residues.